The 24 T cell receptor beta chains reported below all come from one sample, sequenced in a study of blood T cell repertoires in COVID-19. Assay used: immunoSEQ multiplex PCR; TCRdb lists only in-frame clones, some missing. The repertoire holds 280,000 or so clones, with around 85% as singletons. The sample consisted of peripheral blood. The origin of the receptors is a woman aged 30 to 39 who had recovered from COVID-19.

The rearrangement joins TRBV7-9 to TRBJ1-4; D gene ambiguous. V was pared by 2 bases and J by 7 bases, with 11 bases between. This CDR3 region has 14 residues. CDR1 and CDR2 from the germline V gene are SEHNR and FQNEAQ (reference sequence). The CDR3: CASSLNGLGEKLFF. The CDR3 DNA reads TGTGCCAGCAGCTTAAACGGGTTGGGTGAAAAACTGTTTTTT.

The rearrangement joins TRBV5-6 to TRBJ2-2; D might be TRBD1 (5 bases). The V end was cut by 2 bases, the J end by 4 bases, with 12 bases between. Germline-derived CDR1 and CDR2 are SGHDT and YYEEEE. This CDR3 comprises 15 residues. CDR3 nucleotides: TGTGCCAGCAGCTTTGGTCCAGGGTCCACCGGGGAGCTGTTTTTT. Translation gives CASSFGPGSTGELFF.

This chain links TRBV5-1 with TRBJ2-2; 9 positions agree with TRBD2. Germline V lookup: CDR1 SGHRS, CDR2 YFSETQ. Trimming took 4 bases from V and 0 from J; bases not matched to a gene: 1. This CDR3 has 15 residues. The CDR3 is CASSVAGANTGELFF. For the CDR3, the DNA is TGCGCCAGCAGCGTAGCGGGGGCGAACACCGGGGAGCTGTTTTTT.

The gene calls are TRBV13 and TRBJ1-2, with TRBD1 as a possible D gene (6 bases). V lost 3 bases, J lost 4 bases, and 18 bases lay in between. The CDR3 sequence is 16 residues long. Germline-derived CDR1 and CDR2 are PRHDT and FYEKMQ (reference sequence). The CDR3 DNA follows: TGTGCCAGCAGCTTCTCCGCCCAGGGGATAGGCTATGGCTACACCTTC. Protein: CASSFSAQGIGYGYTF.

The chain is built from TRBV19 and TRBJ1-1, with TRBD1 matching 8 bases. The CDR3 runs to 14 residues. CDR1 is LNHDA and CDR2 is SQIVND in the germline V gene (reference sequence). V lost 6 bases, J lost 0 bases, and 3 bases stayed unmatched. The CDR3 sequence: CASRIRGLNTEAFF. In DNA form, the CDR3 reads TGTGCCAGTAGAATCAGGGGGCTGAACACTGAAGCTTTCTTT.

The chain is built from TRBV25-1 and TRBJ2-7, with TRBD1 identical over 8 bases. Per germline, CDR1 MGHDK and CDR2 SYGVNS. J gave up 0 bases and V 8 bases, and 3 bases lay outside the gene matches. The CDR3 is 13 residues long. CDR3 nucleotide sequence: TGTGCCAGCCGGGACAGGACCTCCTACGAGCAGTACTTC. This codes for CASRDRTSYEQYF.

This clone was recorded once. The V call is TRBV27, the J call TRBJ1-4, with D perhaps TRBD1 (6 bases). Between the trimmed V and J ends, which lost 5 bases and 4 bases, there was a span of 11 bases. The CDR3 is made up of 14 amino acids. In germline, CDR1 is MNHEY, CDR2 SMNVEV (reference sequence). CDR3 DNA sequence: TGTGCCAGCAGTCCCACGGACAGTAATGAAAAACTGTTTTTT. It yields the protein CASSPTDSNEKLFF. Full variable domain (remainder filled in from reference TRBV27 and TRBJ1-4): EAQVTQNPRYLITVTGKKLTVTCSQNMNHEYMSWYRQDPGLGLRQIYYSMNVEVTDKGDVPEGYKVSRKEKRNFPLILESPSPNQTSLYFCASSPTDSNEKLFFGSGTQLSVL.

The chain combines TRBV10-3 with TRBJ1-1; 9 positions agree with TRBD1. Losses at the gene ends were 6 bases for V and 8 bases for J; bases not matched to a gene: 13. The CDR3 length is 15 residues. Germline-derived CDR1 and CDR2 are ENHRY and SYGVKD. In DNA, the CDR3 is TGTGCCATCAGATCAACCGGGACAGGGAGACCCGAAGCTTTCTTT. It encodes CAIRSTGTGRPEAFF.

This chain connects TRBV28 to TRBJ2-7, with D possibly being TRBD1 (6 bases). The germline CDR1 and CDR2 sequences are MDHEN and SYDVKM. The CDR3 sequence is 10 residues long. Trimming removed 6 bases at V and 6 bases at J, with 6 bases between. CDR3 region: CASSRGEQYF. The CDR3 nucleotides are TGTGCCAGCAGCAGGGGCGAGCAGTACTTC.

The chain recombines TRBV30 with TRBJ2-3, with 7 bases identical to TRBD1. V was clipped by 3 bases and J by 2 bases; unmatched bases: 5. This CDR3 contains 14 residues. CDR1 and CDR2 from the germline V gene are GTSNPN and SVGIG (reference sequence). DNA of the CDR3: TGTGCCTGGAGGGACAGGTTTTTCACAGATACGCAGTATTTT. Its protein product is CAWRDRFFTDTQYF.

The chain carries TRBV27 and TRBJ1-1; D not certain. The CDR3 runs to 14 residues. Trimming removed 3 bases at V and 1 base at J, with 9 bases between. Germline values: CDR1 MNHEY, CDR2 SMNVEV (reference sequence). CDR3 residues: CASSFSGKNTEAFF. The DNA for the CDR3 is TGTGCCAGCAGTTTTTCAGGAAAGAACACTGAAGCTTTCTTT.

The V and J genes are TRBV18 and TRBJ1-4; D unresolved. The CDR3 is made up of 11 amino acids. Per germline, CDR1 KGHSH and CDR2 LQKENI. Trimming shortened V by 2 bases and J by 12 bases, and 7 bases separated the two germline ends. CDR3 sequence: CASSPERELFF. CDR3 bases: TGTGCCAGCTCACCAGAGAGGGAACTGTTTTTT.

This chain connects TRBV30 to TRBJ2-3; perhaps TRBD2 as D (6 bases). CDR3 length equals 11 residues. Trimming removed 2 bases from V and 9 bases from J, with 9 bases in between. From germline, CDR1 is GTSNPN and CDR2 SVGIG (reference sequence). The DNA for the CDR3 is TGTGCCTGGAGTAGTGGGGGGACGCAGTATTTT. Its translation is CAWSSGGTQYF.

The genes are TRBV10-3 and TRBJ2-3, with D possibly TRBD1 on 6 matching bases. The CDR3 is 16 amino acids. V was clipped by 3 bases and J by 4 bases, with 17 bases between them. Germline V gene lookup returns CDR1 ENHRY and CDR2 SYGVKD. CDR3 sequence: CAISEPGQGISDTQYF. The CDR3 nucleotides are TGTGCCATCAGTGAACCAGGGCAGGGGATCTCAGATACGCAGTATTTT.

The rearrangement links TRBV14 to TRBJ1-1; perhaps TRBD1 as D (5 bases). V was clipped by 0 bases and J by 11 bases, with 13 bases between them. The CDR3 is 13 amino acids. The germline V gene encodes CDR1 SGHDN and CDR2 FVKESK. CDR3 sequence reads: CASSQDLGGEAFF. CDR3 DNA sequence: TGTGCCAGCAGCCAAGATCTGGGGGGGGAGGCTTTCTTT.

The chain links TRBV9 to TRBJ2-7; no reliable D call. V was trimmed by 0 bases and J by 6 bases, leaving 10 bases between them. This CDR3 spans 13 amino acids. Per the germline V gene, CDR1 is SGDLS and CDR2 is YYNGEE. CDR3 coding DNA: TGTGCCAGCAGCGTAGACGGCTCGGGCGAGCAGTACTTC. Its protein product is CASSVDGSGEQYF.

The CDR3 protein is CASSYAGADTQYF. The CDR3 DNA is TGTGCCAGCAGTTACGCAGGGGCAGATACGCAGTATTTT. J is TRBJ2-3 and V is TRBV6-5; possibly TRBD1 for D (6 bases). The CDR3 runs 13 residues. Germline V gene lookup returns CDR1 MNHEY and CDR2 SVGAGI. Deletions cut 2 bases from V and 4 bases from J, with 7 bases between.

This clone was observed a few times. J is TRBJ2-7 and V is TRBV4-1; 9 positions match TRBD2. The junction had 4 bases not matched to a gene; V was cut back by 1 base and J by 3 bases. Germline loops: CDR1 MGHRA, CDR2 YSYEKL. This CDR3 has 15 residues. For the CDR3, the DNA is TGCGCCAGCAGCCAAGGAGCGGGGGGCGTCTACGAGCAGTACTTC. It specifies CASSQGAGGVYEQYF.

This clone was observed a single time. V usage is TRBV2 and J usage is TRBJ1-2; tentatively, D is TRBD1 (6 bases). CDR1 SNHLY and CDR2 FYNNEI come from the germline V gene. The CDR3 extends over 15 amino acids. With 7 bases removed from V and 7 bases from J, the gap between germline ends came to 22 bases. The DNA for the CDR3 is TGTGCCAGCATGAATTCTTTGGCAGGGGATCTTGGCTACACCTTC. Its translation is CASMNSLAGDLGYTF. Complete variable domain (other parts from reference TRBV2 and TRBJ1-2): EPEVTQTPSHQVTQMGQEVILRCVPISNHLYFYWYRQILGQKVEFLVSFYNNEISEKSEIFDDQFSVERPDGSNFTLKIRSTKLEDSAMYFCASMNSLAGDLGYTFGSGTRLTVV.

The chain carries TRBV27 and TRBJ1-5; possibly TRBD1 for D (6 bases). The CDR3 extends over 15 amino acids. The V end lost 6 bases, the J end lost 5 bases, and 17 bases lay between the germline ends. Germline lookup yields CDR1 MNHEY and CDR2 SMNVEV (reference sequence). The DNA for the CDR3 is TGTGCCAGCAGCTCCGGGGGGGCAGGTGATCAGCCCCAGCATTTT. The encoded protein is CASSSGGAGDQPQHF.

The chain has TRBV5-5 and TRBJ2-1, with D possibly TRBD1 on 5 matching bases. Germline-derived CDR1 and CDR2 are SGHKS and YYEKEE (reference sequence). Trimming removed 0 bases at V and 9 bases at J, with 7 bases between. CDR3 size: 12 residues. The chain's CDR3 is CASSLAGFEQFF. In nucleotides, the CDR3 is TGTGCCAGCAGCTTGGCAGGGTTTGAGCAGTTCTTC. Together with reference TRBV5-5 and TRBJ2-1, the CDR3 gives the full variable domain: DAGVTQSPTHLIKTRGQQVTLRCSPISGHKSVSWYQQVLGQGPQFIFQYYEKEERGRGNFPDRFSARQFPNYSSELNVNALLLGDSALYLCASSLAGFEQFFGPGTRLTVL.

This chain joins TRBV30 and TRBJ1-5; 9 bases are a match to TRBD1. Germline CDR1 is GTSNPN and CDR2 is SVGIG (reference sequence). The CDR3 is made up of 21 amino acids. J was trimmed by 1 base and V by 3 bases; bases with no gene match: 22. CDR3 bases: TGTGCCTGGAGCAGTCCATCCTTACGGACAGGGGAAGAGGGCAGCAATCAGCCCCAGCATTTT. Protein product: CAWSSPSLRTGEEGSNQPQHF.

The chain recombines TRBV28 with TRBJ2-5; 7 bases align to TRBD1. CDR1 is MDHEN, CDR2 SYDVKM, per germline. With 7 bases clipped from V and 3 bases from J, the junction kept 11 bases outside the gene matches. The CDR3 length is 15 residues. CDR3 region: CASKGGASWEETQYF. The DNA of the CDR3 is TGTGCCAGCAAAGGGGGCGCAAGTTGGGAAGAGACCCAGTACTTC.

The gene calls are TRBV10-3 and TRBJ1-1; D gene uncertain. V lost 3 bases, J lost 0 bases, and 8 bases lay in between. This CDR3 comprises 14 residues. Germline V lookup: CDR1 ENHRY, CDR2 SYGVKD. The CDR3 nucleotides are TGTGCCATCAGTGACTCAAACATGAACACTGAAGCTTTCTTT. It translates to CAISDSNMNTEAFF.